This T cell receptor (beta chain) was identified during a study of cytomegalovirus exposure and HLA in healthy donors. Primers included in the PCR were 60 Vbeta and 13 Jbeta primers. Produced via immunoSEQ multiplex PCR; TCRdb's table is partial and in-frame only. Here the sample spans about 160,000 clones, about 80% being singletons. Trimming left V 0 bases short and J 0 bases short, with 12 bases between. CDR1 is LGHNA and CDR2 is YSLEER in the germline V gene. The CDR3 is 17 residues long. This clone was seen just once. This chain links TRBV4-3 with TRBJ2-1, with a tentative D call TRBD2 (6 bases). The TCR originated in a man aged 18 to 30 in good health and CMV-seropositive. Specimen: PBMCs. CDR3 nucleotides: TGCGCCAGCAGCCAAGATCCCGCGGGGAACTCCTACAATGAGCAGTTCTTC. Protein sequence: CASSQDPAGNSYNEQFF.